A selection of T cell receptor beta chains follows, all from one sample in a study of cytomegalovirus exposure and HLA in healthy donors. TCRdb's table, derived via immunoSEQ multiplex PCR, lists solely in-frame clones and lacks some. The sample contains 150,000 to 200,000 clones, approximately 65% of which appear only once. Source material: PBMCs. These TCRs come from a middle-aged man in good health and CMV-seronegative. Both conserved end residues are part of each CDR3. The D gene is left open where the match is weak. Some rows have no size entry. The others give once, few or many, or a class for an expanded clone.

>TRBV25-1|.|TRBD2|TRBJ2-2
TGTGCCAGCCGAGAAGTGAATGAGCGGGGACTTGTCGGGGAGCTGTTTTTT
CASREVNERGLVGELFF
>TRBV25-1|.|.|TRBJ1-5
TGTGCCAGCAGTGAGGGAGGGAAGGGCAATCAGCCCCAGCATTTT
CASSEGGKGNQPQHF
>TRBV6-5|once|TRBD2|TRBJ2-7
TGTGCCAGCAGCGGCGGGGGAAACTCCTACGAGCAGTACTTC
CASSGGGNSYEQYF
>TRBV2|.|.|TRBJ2-7
TGTGCCAGCAGTGTTAATGGCATAACCTACGAGCAGTACTTC
CASSVNGITYEQYF
>TRBV5-6|.|.|TRBJ2-2
TGTGCCAGCAGCTTGACCGGACTCACGAACACCGGGGAGCTGTTTTTT
CASSLTGLTNTGELFF
>TRBV27|.|TRBD1|TRBJ1-6
TGTGCCAGCAGACCAAGACAGGGAAATTCACCCCTCCACTTT
CASRPRQGNSPLHF
>TRBV2|.|.|TRBJ2-3
TGTGCCAGCAGTGAAGGAACTCCTAGCACAGATACGCAGTATTTT
CASSEGTPSTDTQYF
>TRBV14|.|TRBD2|TRBJ2-5
TGTGCCAGCAGCCAAGTGCGGGAGAGTCTTAAAACCCAAGAGACCCAGTACTTC
CASSQVRESLKTQETQYF
>TRBV5-1|.|TRBD2|TRBJ2-1
TGCGCCAGCAGCCCCTCGAGCGGGAGTAGCAATGAGCAGTTCTTC
CASSPSSGSSNEQFF
>TRBV13|.|TRBD1|TRBJ1-1
TGTGCCAGCAGCCACCGGACAGGCGGGAACACTGAAGCTTTCTTT
CASSHRTGGNTEAFF
>TRBV5-8|.|.|TRBJ1-4
TGTGCCAGCAGCTGGCCCGGGACTCTTAATGAAAAACTGTTTTTT
CASSWPGTLNEKLFF
>TRBV30|.|TRBD1|TRBJ1-6
TGTGCCACCTCAGGGGGTGGGAATTCACCCCTCCACTTT
CATSGGGNSPLHF
>TRBV18|.|.|TRBJ2-7
TGTGCCAGCTCACCACCGGGACAGAAGCGGGACGAGCAGTACTTC
CASSPPGQKRDEQYF
>TRBV5-1|.|TRBD1|TRBJ2-1
TGCGCCAGCAGCTCCTCCGGGACAGACTACAATGAGCAGTTCTTC
CASSSSGTDYNEQFF
>TRBV18|few|TRBD2|TRBJ2-7
TGTGCCAGCGCGAGGTCCCAAGCGGGAGGGCTGGGTAGCGAGCAGTACTTC
CASARSQAGGLGSEQYF
>TRBV6-5|.|TRBD1|TRBJ2-1
TGTGCCAGCAGTTTAGCAGGGGGTCCCGACAATGAGCAGTTCTTC
CASSLAGGPDNEQFF
>TRBV2|few|TRBD1|TRBJ1-2
TGTGCCAGCAGTGAGGGACAGGGTATAATTGGCTACACCTTC
CASSEGQGIIGYTF
>TRBV19|.|TRBD2|TRBJ2-2
TGTGCCAGTAGTATCCCACTAGCGGGTTCGAACACCGGGGAGCTGCTTTTT
CASSIPLAGSNTGELLF
>TRBV10-3|few|TRBD2|TRBJ2-1
TGTGCCATCAGTGAGGTAATAGCGGGGGACAATGAGCAGTTCTTC
CAISEVIAGDNEQFF
>TRBV6-5|.|TRBD2|TRBJ2-1
TGTGCCAGCAGTTATAGCGGGGGAACCTACAATGAGCAGTTCTTC
CASSYSGGTYNEQFF
>TRBV7-2|.|TRBD2|TRBJ2-1
TGTGCCAGCAGCAGAACCGGGACTATGCCTAACAATGAGCAGTTCTTC
CASSRTGTMPNNEQFF
>TRBV4-1|.|TRBD1|TRBJ2-2
TGCGCCAGCAGTATTTTAACAGGGGTAGTCGGGGAGCTGTTTTTT
CASSILTGVVGELFF
>TRBV19|.|TRBD1|TRBJ2-1
TGTGCCAGTAGTAGGGGACAGGGGGCTCACAATGAGCAGTTCTTC
CASSRGQGAHNEQFF
>TRBV4-3|.|.|TRBJ2-7
TGCGCCAGCAGCCAGGACACCTACGAGCAGTACTTC
CASSQDTYEQYF
>TRBV4-1|.|TRBD2|TRBJ2-5
TGCGCCAGCAGCCAAGTGCTAGCGGGGTCTCAAGAGACCCAGTACTTC
CASSQVLAGSQETQYF